The T cell receptor beta chain described here comes from a study of cytomegalovirus exposure and HLA in healthy donors. With regard to this clone: Its antigen is not known.

CDR3 size: 13 residues. Germline CDR1 SEHNR, CDR2 FQNEAQ (reference sequence). Trimming removed 10 bases at V and 6 bases at J, with 16 bases between. Study-wide points: An analysis was carried out later, and it reportedly showed fewer N-insertions in an Asian-associated ancestry cluster than the approximately 670-donor mean. Cytomegalovirus association was assigned to about 150 TCR beta chains. CMV antigen specificity was confirmed in vitro for three CMV-associated chains.

Although they were nominally healthy when sampled, donors likely had unrecorded immune exposures. 60 Vbeta and 13 Jbeta primers were used in PCR. Produced via immunoSEQ multiplex PCR; TCRdb's table is partial and in-frame only. Of roughly 150,000 clones in the sample, 72% are singletons; the top ten hold approximately 2%. V is TRBV7-9 and J is TRBJ2-1, with D hard to call. The clonotype was recovered from a man aged 40-50 years in good health and CMV-seronegative. Sequencing was carried out using PBMCs. The CDR3 protein is CATSIHDPNEQFF. CDR3 nucleotide sequence: TGTGCCACTAGTATACACGACCCCAATGAGCAGTTCTTC. Drawing the rest from reference TRBV7-9 and TRBJ2-1, the complete variable domain is DTGVSQNPRHKITKRGQNVTFRCDPISEHNRLYWYRQTLGQGPEFLTYFQNEAQLEKSRLLSDRFSAERPKGSFSTLEIQRTEQGDSAMYLCATSIHDPNEQFFGPGTRLTVL.